The clone carrying this T cell receptor (beta chain) was seen just once. The data stem from a study of shared clonotypes between healthy human individuals. Trimming shortened V by 4 bases and J by 0 bases, and 10 bases separated the two germline ends. Germline assignment: CDR1 SGHKS and CDR2 YYEKEE (reference sequence). The CDR3 length is 14 residues. Sequenced by immunoSEQ multiplex PCR; TCRdb stores in-frame clones only, minus some. The data hold under 1,100,000 clones, with 70% to 80% observed a single time. The TCR was taken from a man between 18 and 29 years old in good health. Sequencing input: memory CD4+ T cells sorted from blood. Subset described: CD45RA-negative fraction. The chain couples TRBV5-5 to TRBJ1-2; weak D call: TRBD1 (5 bases). In nucleotides, the CDR3 is TGTGCCAGCAGCCGGGACCCCACTAACTATGGCTACACCTTC. Translated: CASSRDPTNYGYTF.